This T cell receptor beta chain was documented in a study of lymphopenia after photon versus proton radiotherapy. Per the germline V gene, CDR1 is SGHVS and CDR2 is FQNEAQ. The CDR3 runs to 16 residues. V was cut by 7 bases and J by 0 bases, with 18 bases left in between. This clone was picked up a small number of times. The table came from immunoSEQ multiplex PCR; TCRdb's copy has only in-frame clones and leaves some out. This table holds some 20,000 clones, approximately 90% found once. Sequenced here: peripheral blood, sampled from a patient treated with proton-based radiotherapy. This receptor was obtained from a man between 65 and 80 years old with pancreatic cancer. The gene calls are TRBV7-8 and TRBJ1-2, with D perhaps TRBD1 (5 bases). This CDR3 reads CASTTRGTDANYGYTF. As DNA, the CDR3 is TGTGCCAGCACCACACGTGGGACGGACGCTAACTATGGCTACACCTTC.